These 18 T cell receptor beta chains share one sample of origin, sequenced in a study of metastatic and nonmetastatic thyroid tumors. TCRdb reanalyzed the PCR reads via MiXCR. The data hold just over 7,500 clones, with roughly 30% observed a single time. No treatment of any kind had been given to any patient before thyroid surgery. Sequencing was carried out using adjacent normal tissue. The receptors shown here come from a female donor with papillary thyroid cancer or a benign thyroid nodule (not recorded which). Some clones in this sample may be carry-over from other donors' samples.

This clone was observed at least ten times. Other DNA sequences of this sample code for an identical CDR3. The V gene is TRBV5-6, the J gene TRBJ1-2; 10 nucleotides line up with TRBD1. Losses at the gene ends were 5 bases for V and 3 bases for J; bases not matched to a gene: 7. Germline V gene lookup returns CDR1 SGHDT and CDR2 YYEEEE. The CDR3 covers 15 residues. The CDR3 region is CASREGQGPYYGYTF. CDR3 sequence (DNA): TGTGCCAGCAGGGAGGGACAGGGGCCCTACTATGGCTACACCTTC.

This clone has just a few counts. This chain links TRBV29-1 with TRBJ1-1; D unresolved. The germline V gene has CDR1 SQVTM and CDR2 ANQGSEA. The CDR3 contains 13 residues. Trimming took off 4 bases at V and 1 base at J, with 10 bases between the two ends. The DNA of the CDR3 is TGCAGCGTTGCGTTGACGGGGAACACTGAAGCTTTCTTT. It translates to CSVALTGNTEAFF.

This clone was seen many times. The CDR3 protein is CASSLYSRREYNEQFF. The CDR3 DNA sequence: TGTGCCAGCAGCCTCTATTCAAGGAGGGAATACAATGAGCAGTTCTTC. The chain combines TRBV7-9 with TRBJ2-1, with D tentatively TRBD2 (6 bases). The V gene lost 5 bases and the J gene lost 4 bases, with 18 bases spanning the gap. This CDR3 is built from 16 residues. Germline CDR1 SEHNR, CDR2 FQNEAQ (reference sequence).

This clone occurred a few times. DNA of the CDR3: TGTGCCAGCAGCTTCGGGACAGGGTTACAAGAGCAGTACTTC. Amino acids: CASSFGTGLQEQYF. V usage is TRBV11-1 and J usage is TRBJ2-7, with 9 nucleotides matching TRBD1. The germline V gene has CDR1 SGHAT and CDR2 FQDESV (reference sequence). The CDR3 is 14 amino acids. V dropped 3 bases and J dropped 7; count of bases not matched to a gene: 7.

This clone was seen only a few times. One end of the junction does not line up with germline, which may come from a read error. CDR3 nucleotide sequence: TGTGCCATCAGTTCGGCCAGCAGGGAATCTTTCTTC. Translation: CAISSASRESFF. The V gene is TRBV6-5, the J gene TRBJ1-1, with D maybe TRBD1 (5 bases). CDR1 is MNHEY, CDR2 SVGAGI, per germline. The length of the CDR3 is 12 residues.

In its sample, this clone ranks as medium-sized. V gene TRBV11-2 combines with J gene TRBJ1-3; D gene unclear. The germline gives CDR1 SGHAT, CDR2 FQNNGV. The CDR3 is 13 amino acids. V lost 2 bases, J lost 4 bases, and 6 bases lay in between. The CDR3 is CASSLLGGNTIYF. The CDR3 DNA follows: TGTGCCAGCAGCTTACTTGGCGGAAACACCATATATTTT. The full variable domain, rest sourced from reference TRBV11-2 and TRBJ1-3, is EAGVAQSPRYKIIEKRQSVAFWCNPISGHATLYWYQQILGQGPKLLIQFQNNGVVDDSQLPKDRFSAERLKGVDSTLKIQPAKLEDSAVYLCASSLLGGNTIYFGEGSWLTVV.

This clone was found many times. The gene calls are TRBV15 and TRBJ2-2; D perhaps matches TRBD2 (8 bases). Germline assignment: CDR1 LNHNV and CDR2 YYDKDF (reference sequence). V lost 3 bases, J lost 5 bases, and 22 bases lay in between. The CDR3 totals 18 residues. The chain's CDR3 is CATSSPGGGSSGTGELFF. CDR3 sequence (DNA): TGTGCCACCAGCAGCCCGGGAGGGGGCTCCTCGGGGACCGGGGAGCTGTTTTTT. The full variable domain, completed using reference TRBV15 and TRBJ2-2, is DAMVIQNPRYQVTQFGKPVTLSCSQTLNHNVMYWYQQKSSQAPKLLFHYYDKDFNNEADTPDNFQSRRPNTSFCFLDIRSPGLGDTAMYLCATSSPGGGSSGTGELFFGEGSRLTVL.

V usage is TRBV6-1 and J usage is TRBJ1-1; no reliable D call. Trimming shortened V by 5 bases and J by 6 bases, and 7 bases separated the two germline ends. This CDR3 has 11 amino acids. The germline gives CDR1 MNHNS, CDR2 SASEGT. The CDR3 DNA is TGTGCCAGCAGTAACCCCGCTGAAGCTTTCTTT. This codes for CASSNPAEAFF.

The gene calls are TRBV19 and TRBJ1-5, with a tentative D call TRBD1 (6 bases). The V and J ends lost 4 bases and 5 bases respectively, with 15 bases between them. Germline lookup yields CDR1 LNHDA and CDR2 SQIVND (reference sequence). The CDR3 is 15 residues long. The CDR3: CASSTHGQLDQPQHF. The CDR3 nucleotides are TGTGCCAGTAGTACCCACGGACAGTTAGATCAGCCCCAGCATTTT.

This clone was seen only a few times. V usage is TRBV28 and J usage is TRBJ1-2, with a possible D match to TRBD1 (5 bases). This CDR3 region has 15 residues. Germline CDR1 reads MDHEN; CDR2 reads SYDVKM. The ends were cut back, 11 bases at V and 0 bases at J, with 19 bases in the middle. CDR3 bases: TGTGCCGACAGTGTGGAAAGTCTAGCTAACTATGGCTACACCTTC. Protein sequence: CADSVESLANYGYTF.

This clone is termed medium-sized. V usage is TRBV10-2 and J usage is TRBJ1-2, with TRBD1 as a possible D gene (5 bases). V was trimmed by 4 bases and J by 4 bases, leaving 16 bases between them. Germline V CDR1 and CDR2: WSHSY, SAAADI. This CDR3 is 15 amino acids long. The CDR3 DNA is TGCGCCAGCAGTGGGTTGGGTTACACAGGCTATGGCTACACCTTC. Translation gives CASSGLGYTGYGYTF.

This clone was found once. At one end, the junction sequence differs from germline, possibly due to a read error. This chain connects TRBV2 to TRBJ2-1, with D uncertain. The CDR3 loop spans 16 amino acids. Germline lookup yields CDR1 SNHLY and CDR2 FYNNEI. Here the CDR3 reads CASSARLAGTYNEQFF. The CDR3 coding sequence is TGTGCCAGTAGTGCCCGCCTGGCTGGTACCTACAATGAGCAGTTCTTC.

By sample fraction, this clone is medium-sized (0.01 to 0.1%). J is TRBJ2-3 and V is TRBV10-3; TRBD2 might be the D (6 bases). The CDR3 is 12 amino acids. V was cut by 8 bases and J by 4 bases, with 10 bases left in between. Germline V gene sequence: CDR1 ENHRY, CDR2 SYGVKD. Here the CDR3 reads CAISSEADTQYF. The CDR3 nucleotides are TGTGCCATCTCTAGCGAAGCAGATACGCAGTATTTT.

The count of this clone is one. The rearrangement joins TRBV20-1 to TRBJ2-7, with 8 bases identical to TRBD2. The trim removed 1 base at V and 4 bases at J, leaving 9 bases unmatched. Germline V gene data show CDR1 as DFQATT and CDR2 as SNEGSKA (reference sequence). The CDR3 sequence is 15 residues long. CDR3 sequence (DNA): TGCAGTGCTAGAGGCCCGGTAGCGGGAATTTACGAGCAGTACTTC. Translation gives CSARGPVAGIYEQYF.

The chain joins TRBV24-1 to TRBJ2-2; D gene ambiguous. The CDR3 sequence is 16 residues long. V was clipped by 6 bases and J by 2 bases, with 15 bases between them. CDR1 is KGHDR and CDR2 is SFDVKD in the germline V gene. The CDR3, as DNA: TGTGCCACCAGTAATAACGCCAATATTAACACCGGGGAGCTGTTTTTT. Its protein product is CATSNNANINTGELFF.

The V gene is TRBV19, the J gene TRBJ2-6, with D possibly being TRBD1 (5 bases). Trimming shortened V by 3 bases and J by 2 bases, and 8 bases separated the two germline ends. Germline V gene sequence: CDR1 LNHDA, CDR2 SQIVND (reference sequence). This CDR3 is 15 amino acids long. The CDR3 DNA reads TGTGCCAGTAGTATTATGACAGCTGGGGCCAACGTCCTGACTTTC. Encoded protein: CASSIMTAGANVLTF.

Comment on this clone: The conserved phenylalanine or tryptophan normally closing the CDR3 is absent here, so this likely arose from a read error. V usage is TRBV16 and J usage is TRBJ1-5; maybe TRBD1 (5 bases). The germline gives CDR1 KGHSY, CDR2 FQNENV. This CDR3 contains 18 residues. Trimming shortened V by 2 bases and J by 5 bases, and 22 bases separated the two germline ends. The CDR3 region has the DNA TGTGCCAGCAGCCAAGTGGGGGGGACCACTGACTCCGATCAGCCCCAGCATTGT. Translated, it gives CASSQVGGTTDSDQPQHC.

At least ten counts were recorded for this clone. The chain carries TRBV13 and TRBJ1-2; 7 nucleotides align to TRBD1. CDR1 and CDR2 (germline): PRHDT, FYEKMQ (reference sequence). This CDR3 is 18 amino acids long. The junction had 17 bases not matched to a gene; V was cut back by 4 bases and J by 3 bases. Written as DNA, the CDR3 is TGTGCCAGCAGCTCAAGAGGACCTAAAGAGGGGGCTTACTATGGCTACACCTTC. It translates to CASSSRGPKEGAYYGYTF.